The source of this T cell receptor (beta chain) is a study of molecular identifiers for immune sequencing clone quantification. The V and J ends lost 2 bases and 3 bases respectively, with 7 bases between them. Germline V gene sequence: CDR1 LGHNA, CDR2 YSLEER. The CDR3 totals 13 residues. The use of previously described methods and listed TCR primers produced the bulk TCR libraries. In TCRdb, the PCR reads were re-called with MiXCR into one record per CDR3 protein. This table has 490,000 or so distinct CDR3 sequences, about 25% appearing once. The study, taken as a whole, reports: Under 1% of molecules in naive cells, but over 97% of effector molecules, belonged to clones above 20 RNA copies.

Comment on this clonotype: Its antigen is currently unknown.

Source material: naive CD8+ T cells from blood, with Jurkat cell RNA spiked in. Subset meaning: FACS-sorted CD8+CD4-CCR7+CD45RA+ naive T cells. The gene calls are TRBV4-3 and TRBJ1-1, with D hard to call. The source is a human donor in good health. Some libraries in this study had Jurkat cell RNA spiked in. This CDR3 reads CASSQTLDTEAFF. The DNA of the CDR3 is TGCGCCAGCAGCCAAACCTTGGACACTGAAGCTTTCTTT.